The rows below give T cell receptor beta chains drawn from one sample of a study of blood T cell repertoires in COVID-19. Assay: immunoSEQ multiplex PCR; the TCRdb copy retains only in-frame clones and omits some. The sample shows 250,000 to 300,000 clones, roughly 89% of them seen only once. The material sequenced was peripheral blood. All receptors come from a man aged 50-60 years with acute or convalescent COVID-19. Both conserved end residues are part of each CDR3. A D gene is named only where the DNA matches it firmly. Clone size is stated in some rows and not others, as once, few, many or a class when expanded.

V gene,D gene,J gene,clone size,CDR3 protein,CDR3 DNA
TRBV7-2,TRBD1,TRBJ1-2,few,CASRRRGTDIDRYGYTF,TGTGCCAGCAGACGACGAGGGACAGATATAGACCGTTATGGCTACACCTTC
TRBV5-1,TRBD1,TRBJ2-7,NA,CASSLDTGGSYEQYF,TGCGCCAGCAGCTTGGATACAGGGGGCAGTTACGAGCAGTACTTC
TRBV9,NA,TRBJ2-7,NA,CASSPLGSSYEQYF,TGTGCCAGCAGCCCTCTGGGGAGCTCCTACGAGCAGTACTTC
TRBV4-1,TRBD1,TRBJ2-1,NA,CASSRGTGYNEQFF,TGCGCCAGCAGCCGAGGGACAGGGTACAATGAGCAGTTCTTC
TRBV11-3,TRBD2,TRBJ2-2,NA,CASREGANTGELFF,TGTGCCAGTAGGGAGGGCGCGAACACCGGGGAGCTGTTTTTT
TRBV12-3/TRBV12-4,NA,TRBJ2-7,NA,CASSLRGLDEQYF,TGTGCCAGCAGTTTACGGGGGTTGGACGAGCAGTACTTC
TRBV19,TRBD1,TRBJ2-5,NA,CASSTGQGRQETQYF,TGTGCCAGTTCTACGGGACAGGGGCGCCAGGAGACCCAGTACTTC
TRBV10-3,NA,TRBJ1-5,NA,CAISEFPPGSDQPQHF,TGTGCCATCAGTGAGTTCCCACCCGGGTCGGATCAGCCCCAGCATTTT
TRBV7-9,TRBD1,TRBJ2-7,NA,CASSLAQGMVYEQYF,TGTGCCAGCAGCTTAGCACAGGGGATGGTCTACGAGCAGTACTTC
TRBV10-3,NA,TRBJ2-5,NA,CAISGGRGAQETQYF,TGTGCCATCAGTGGCGGCAGGGGGGCCCAAGAGACCCAGTACTTC
TRBV6-4,NA,TRBJ1-1,NA,CASSDGGQGEAFF,TGTGCCAGCAGTGACGGAGGGCAGGGTGAGGCTTTCTTT
TRBV6-1,NA,TRBJ1-5,NA,CASSEIKGGNQPQHF,TGTGCCAGCAGTGAAATCAAAGGGGGCAATCAGCCCCAGCATTTT
TRBV19,NA,TRBJ2-3,NA,CASSIGQTSTDTQYF,TGTGCCAGTAGTATAGGCCAGACAAGCACAGATACGCAGTATTTT
TRBV10-1,TRBD1,TRBJ2-5,NA,CASSDHQGQVGGETQYF,TGCGCCAGCAGTGACCATCAAGGACAGGTCGGAGGAGAGACCCAGTACTTC
TRBV7-9,NA,TRBJ1-2,NA,CASSPREELGGGYTF,TGTGCCAGCAGCCCTCGGGAGGAGTTGGGCGGAGGCTACACCTTC
TRBV7-8,TRBD2,TRBJ2-1,NA,CASSFRRTSGGEQFF,TGTGCCAGCAGCTTCCGAAGGACTAGCGGGGGTGAGCAGTTCTTC
TRBV11-2,TRBD1,TRBJ2-7,NA,CASGQETYEQYF,TGTGCCAGCGGACAGGAGACCTACGAGCAGTACTTC
TRBV28,TRBD1,TRBJ1-4,NA,CASSSTRQGGREKLFF,TGTGCCAGCAGTAGCACGCGACAGGGTGGTCGAGAAAAACTGTTTTTT
TRBV5-4,NA,TRBJ2-1,NA,CASSLDQINEQFF,TGTGCCAGCAGCTTGGATCAAATCAATGAGCAGTTCTTC
TRBV9,NA,TRBJ2-2,NA,CASSVDRYTGELFF,TGTGCCAGCAGCGTAGACCGGTACACCGGGGAGCTGTTTTTT
TRBV29-1,NA,TRBJ1-2,NA,CSVPQGLAHGYTF,TGCAGCGTCCCTCAGGGTCTGGCCCATGGCTACACCTTC
TRBV10-3,TRBD1,TRBJ1-2,NA,CAISGDRGEYGYTF,TGTGCCATCAGTGGAGACAGGGGAGAGTATGGCTACACCTTC
TRBV5-1,TRBD1,TRBJ1-6,NA,CASSLGTGSNSPLHF,TGCGCCAGCAGCTTGGGGACAGGATCCAATTCACCCCTCCACTTT
TRBV6-5,NA,TRBJ2-2,NA,CASRPGFTGELFF,TGTGCCAGCAGGCCGGGATTCACCGGGGAGCTGTTTTTT
TRBV27,NA,TRBJ1-6,NA,CASSLPRTWNSPLHF,TGTGCCAGCAGTTTACCAAGGACATGGAATTCACCCCTCCACTTT
TRBV5-1,TRBD1,TRBJ2-5,NA,CASSARDSRETQYF,TGCGCCAGCAGCGCCCGGGACAGTAGAGAGACCCAGTACTTC
TRBV14,TRBD2,TRBJ2-7,NA,CASSQSASGDLSYEQYF,TGTGCCAGCAGCCAAAGTGCTAGCGGGGACCTCTCCTACGAGCAGTACTTC
TRBV27,NA,TRBJ1-1,NA,CASSFGRTSGNTEAFF,TGTGCCAGCAGTTTTGGGCGGACTTCTGGGAACACTGAAGCTTTCTTT
TRBV11-2,TRBD2,TRBJ2-3,NA,CASSIASGSTDTQYF,TGTGCCAGCAGCATCGCTAGCGGCAGCACAGATACGCAGTATTTT
TRBV7-6,NA,TRBJ1-6,NA,CASSLGLRSGGPLHF,TGTGCCAGCAGCTTAGGTTTAAGGTCCGGAGGACCCCTCCACTTT
TRBV6-5,NA,TRBJ2-4,NA,CASSPRSRGSNIQYF,TGTGCCAGCAGTCCCAGATCCCGGGGATCGAACATTCAGTACTTC
TRBV29-1,NA,TRBJ1-3,NA,CSVDTRGWGSGNTIYF,TGCAGCGTTGATACGCGGGGATGGGGCTCTGGAAACACCATATATTTT
TRBV5-4,NA,TRBJ1-4,NA,CATSTRDEKLFF,TGTGCCACCTCGACTCGTGATGAAAAACTGTTTTTT
TRBV3-1/TRBV3-2,NA,TRBJ1-5,NA,CASSRDIDQPQHF,TGTGCCAGCAGCCGAGACATAGATCAGCCCCAGCATTTT
TRBV7-3,TRBD1,TRBJ1-6,few,CASPPGEGGNSPLHF,TGTGCCAGCCCCCCGGGAGAAGGGGGCAATTCACCCCTCCACTTT
TRBV29-1,TRBD1,TRBJ1-4,NA,CSVYGTGDEKLFF,TGCAGCGTTTACGGGACAGGGGATGAAAAACTGTTTTTT
TRBV7-3,NA,TRBJ2-3,NA,CASSLSHGDTQYF,TGTGCCAGCAGCTTAAGTCACGGAGATACGCAGTATTTT
TRBV7-3,TRBD2,TRBJ2-1,NA,CASSSTQRGKKFF,TGTGCCAGCAGCTCGACGCAGCGGGGGAAAAAGTTCTTC
TRBV5-1,TRBD2,TRBJ2-3,NA,CASTPALAGFTGGTDTQYF,TGCGCCAGCACTCCGGCACTAGCGGGGTTTACAGGGGGCACAGATACGCAGTATTTT
TRBV2,NA,TRBJ1-2,NA,CASTREGYGYTF,TGTGCCAGCACCCGGGAGGGCTATGGCTACACCTTC
TRBV6-6,NA,TRBJ1-3,NA,CASSQGAGNTIYF,TGTGCCAGCAGTCAGGGAGCTGGAAACACCATATATTTT
TRBV7-9,NA,TRBJ2-7,NA,CASSLQYEQYF,TGTGCCAGCAGCCTTCAGTACGAGCAGTACTTC
TRBV5-1,NA,TRBJ2-5,NA,CASSLARATQETQYF,TGCGCCAGCAGCTTGGCGAGGGCTACCCAAGAGACCCAGTACTTC
TRBV11-1,TRBD1,TRBJ1-4,NA,CASSQGQSEKLFF,TGTGCCAGCAGCCAGGGACAGTCCGAAAAACTGTTTTTT
TRBV7-2,NA,TRBJ1-1,NA,CASSFGQLNTEAFF,TGTGCCAGCAGCTTCGGACAGTTGAACACTGAAGCTTTCTTT
TRBV30,NA,TRBJ1-1,NA,CAWSDGVDTEAFF,TGTGCCTGGAGTGACGGGGTAGACACTGAAGCTTTCTTT
TRBV25-1,TRBD1,TRBJ1-2,NA,CASSVGGGTGNGYTF,TGTGCCAGCAGTGTCGGCGGAGGGACAGGGAATGGCTACACCTTC
TRBV6-5,TRBD1,TRBJ2-5,NA,CASSTWGQGQETQYF,TGTGCCAGCAGTACATGGGGACAGGGTCAAGAGACCCAGTACTTC
TRBV2,TRBD1,TRBJ1-2,NA,CASSGTGSNYGYTF,TGTGCCAGCAGCGGGACAGGTTCTAACTATGGCTACACCTTC
TRBV7-9,TRBD1,TRBJ1-2,NA,CASSFDGTGKNYGYTF,TGTGCCAGCAGCTTCGACGGGACAGGGAAGAACTATGGCTACACCTTC
TRBV10-2,NA,TRBJ1-3,NA,CASGDGSFSGNTIYF,TGCGCCAGCGGAGACGGCTCCTTCTCTGGAAACACCATATATTTT
TRBV7-2,TRBD1,TRBJ2-2,NA,CASSSPGQGFTGELFF,TGTGCCAGCAGCAGCCCGGGACAGGGCTTCACCGGGGAGCTGTTTTTT
TRBV19,NA,TRBJ1-5,NA,CASRGINNQPQHF,TGTGCAAGTAGGGGCATAAACAATCAGCCCCAGCATTTT
TRBV11-2,TRBD1,TRBJ1-3,NA,CASSLKTGDRVPGNTIYF,TGTGCCAGCAGCTTAAAGACCGGAGACAGGGTTCCTGGAAACACCATATATTTT
TRBV29-1,NA,TRBJ1-1,NA,CSALGPGFLTEAFF,TGCAGCGCCTTGGGGCCAGGGTTTCTCACTGAAGCTTTCTTT
TRBV9,TRBD1,TRBJ1-6,NA,CASSVLSGQGGSPLHF,TGTGCCAGCAGCGTACTATCGGGACAGGGTGGTTCACCCCTCCACTTT
TRBV19,NA,TRBJ1-5,NA,CASSIARTFEQPQHF,TGTGCCAGTAGTATAGCCCGGACATTCGAACAGCCCCAGCATTTT
TRBV15,NA,TRBJ1-3,NA,CATSRARAAPGNTIYF,TGTGCCACCAGCAGAGCTAGAGCAGCCCCTGGAAACACCATATATTTT
TRBV4-1,NA,TRBJ1-3,NA,CASSQEGALGVGNTIYF,TGCGCCAGCAGCCAAGAGGGCGCCCTCGGGGTCGGAAACACCATATATTTT